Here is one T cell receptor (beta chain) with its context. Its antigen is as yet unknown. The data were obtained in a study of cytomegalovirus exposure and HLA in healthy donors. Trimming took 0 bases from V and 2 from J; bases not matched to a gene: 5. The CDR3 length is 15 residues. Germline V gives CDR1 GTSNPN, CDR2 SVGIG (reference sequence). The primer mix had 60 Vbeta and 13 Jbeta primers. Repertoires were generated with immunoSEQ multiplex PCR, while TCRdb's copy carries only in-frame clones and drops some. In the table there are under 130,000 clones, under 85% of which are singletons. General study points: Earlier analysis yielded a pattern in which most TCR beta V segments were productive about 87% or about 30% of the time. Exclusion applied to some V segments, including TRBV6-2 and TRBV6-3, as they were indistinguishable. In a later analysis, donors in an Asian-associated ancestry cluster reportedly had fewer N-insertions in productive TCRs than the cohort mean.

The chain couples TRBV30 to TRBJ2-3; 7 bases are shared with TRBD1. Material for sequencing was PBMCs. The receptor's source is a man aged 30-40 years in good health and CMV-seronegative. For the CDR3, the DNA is TGTGCCTGGAGTGTAGGGCAGGGGGACACAGATACGCAGTATTTT. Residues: CAWSVGQGDTDTQYF.